This TCR beta chain came from a study of T cell responses to AZD1222 COVID-19 vaccine. CDR1 is MNHEY, CDR2 SVGEGT, per germline. The CDR3 extends over 13 amino acids. Trimming pared 2 bases from V and 3 bases from J, leaving 7 bases between. Clones were read by immunoSEQ multiplex PCR, and TCRdb kept only the in-frame ones, dropping some. The sample includes more than 130,000 clones, about nine tenths seen only once; the top ten take 3.4%. The material sequenced was peripheral blood, taken on day 0 of AZD1222 vaccination. The chain links TRBV6-2 or TRBV6-3 to TRBJ2-5, with no clear D. This sequence originates from an adult in good health. CDR3: CASSYAAKETQYF. The CDR3 DNA reads as TGTGCCAGCAGTTACGCGGCAAAAGAGACCCAGTACTTC.